Sequencing of this TCR beta chain was carried out in a study of control samples from healthy donors and cancer patients. The protocol was immunoSEQ multiplex PCR, while the TCRdb copy is restricted to in-frame clones and leaves out a portion. The sample has about 130,000 clones, more than 80% seen once. This clone is a singleton in its sample. The germline CDR1 and CDR2 sequences are SEHNR and FQNEAQ (reference sequence). Unmatched junction bases numbered 10, after V lost 5 bases and J lost 7 bases. CDR3 length: 16 residues. The chain joins TRBV7-9 to TRBJ2-1; 11 nucleotides line up with TRBD1. The clonotype was recovered from a man aged 40-50 years in good health. Sequenced sample: blood. CDR3 loop: CASSLTTGTGGNEQFF. CDR3 sequence (DNA): TGTGCCAGCAGCCTGACCACCGGGACAGGGGGTAATGAGCAGTTCTTC.